This TCR beta chain was recorded in a study of blood T cell repertoires in COVID-19. As for the study in general: There were acute and convalescent COVID-19 samples, and they came from the United States, Italy and Spain. The analysed material was cDNA or gDNA that came from T cells, B-cell-depleted T cells, or PBMCs.

The CDR3 runs to 16 residues. V gave up 5 bases and J gave up 0 bases, with 13 bases separating them. The germline CDR1 and CDR2 sequences are MRHNA and SNTAGT. Original analysis: Scientists estimated how many nucleated cells there were by amplifying reference gene primers. TCRdb's copy holds only in-frame clones and misses some; the assay was immunoSEQ multiplex PCR. That table is the source of V, J and clone size, and D and trimming were worked out from the DNA. The repertoire holds about 150,000 clones, with about four fifths as singletons. The chain recombines TRBV6-4 with TRBJ2-2, with D maybe TRBD2 (6 bases). This TCR was recovered from a man aged 55 to 70 with acute or convalescent COVID-19. The sequenced sample consisted of peripheral blood. CDR3 sequence: CASSKSRGTNTGELFF. The CDR3 nucleotides read TGTGCCAGCAGTAAGTCTCGCGGGACGAACACCGGGGAGCTGTTTTTT.